This is a list of T cell receptor beta chains from one sample in a study of blood T cell repertoires in COVID-19. Clones were read by immunoSEQ multiplex PCR, and TCRdb kept only the in-frame ones, dropping some. The sample records fewer than 350,000 clones, more than 70% being singletons. Sequenced sample: peripheral blood. Every receptor here comes from a woman aged 45 to 65 who had recovered from COVID-19. Each CDR3 is given with its conserved first and last residue. A D gene is named only where the DNA matches it firmly. Some rows mark clone size as missing; the rest say once, few, many or name a class of expanded clone.

size | J | D | V | DNA | CDR3
once | TRBJ1-5 | NA | TRBV6-5 | TGTGCCAGCAAACACCCTGTCCAGGAGCCCCAGCATTTT | CASKHPVQEPQHF
NA | TRBJ1-5 | NA | TRBV6-5 | TGTGCCAGCAGCCCGGGAGGTAATCAGCCCCAGCATTTT | CASSPGGNQPQHF
once | TRBJ1-1 | NA | TRBV28 | TGTGCCAGCAGTCCCGCCTTACCGGGGGATACTGAAGCTTTCTTT | CASSPALPGDTEAFF
NA | TRBJ1-5 | NA | TRBV30 | TGTGCCTGGGGCCGGTACAATCAGCCCCAGCATTTT | CAWGRYNQPQHF
NA | TRBJ1-1 | NA | TRBV25-1 | TGTGCCAGCACCCGGGACACCAACACTGAAGCTTTCTTT | CASTRDTNTEAFF
NA | TRBJ2-2 | NA | TRBV2 | TGTGCCAGCGCACAGGGCCTGAACACCGGGGAGCTGTTTTTT | CASAQGLNTGELFF
NA | TRBJ2-7 | TRBD1 | TRBV7-9 | TGTGCCAGCAGCTTAACAGGGACAGCCCAATCCTACGAGCAGTACTTC | CASSLTGTAQSYEQYF
NA | TRBJ2-1 | TRBD2 | TRBV5-1 | TGCGCCAGCAAGATTCCGGGGGAGGGCGGGCAGTTCTTC | CASKIPGEGGQFF
NA | TRBJ1-2 | NA | TRBV11-2 | TGTGCCAGCAGCTTAGTGCTGTGGGGCTCCGCTAACTATGGCTACACCTTC | CASSLVLWGSANYGYTF
NA | TRBJ2-3 | TRBD1 | TRBV6-5 | TGTGCCGGCCGAGAGGGGGCGGGTACAGATACGCAGTATTTT | CAGREGAGTDTQYF
NA | TRBJ2-3 | NA | TRBV2 | TGTGCCAGCAGTGAAACTACTAGCAAGGGCGATACGCAGTATTTT | CASSETTSKGDTQYF
NA | TRBJ2-5 | NA | TRBV28 | TGTGCCAGCAGTTTGCGGTCCCTCCCGGAGACCCAGTACTTC | CASSLRSLPETQYF
NA | TRBJ2-2 | NA | TRBV27 | TGTGCCAGCAGCTCACACCCGCCGGGTTATCACGGGGAGCTGTTTTTT | CASSSHPPGYHGELFF
NA | TRBJ2-6 | TRBD1 | TRBV3-1/TRBV3-2 | TGTGCCAGCAGCCAAACGACCAGGGGGTTTGTCAACGTCCTGACTTTC | CASSQTTRGFVNVLTF
once | TRBJ2-7 | TRBD1 | TRBV28 | TGTGCCGCAACAGGGGGCAGGGACGAGCAGTACTTC | CAATGGRDEQYF
NA | TRBJ1-6 | NA | TRBV9 | TGTGCCAGCAGCGTAGGGGGGGGTTCCGATAATTCACCCCTCCACTTT | CASSVGGGSDNSPLHF
NA | TRBJ2-3 | NA | TRBV7-3 | TGTGCCAGCAGCTTAATGTTTTCTAGCACAGATACGCAGTATTTT | CASSLMFSSTDTQYF
NA | TRBJ2-2 | NA | TRBV4-1 | TGCGCCAGCAGCCAGGAAAAGCGCGGGGAGCTGTTTTTT | CASSQEKRGELFF
NA | TRBJ1-1 | TRBD1 | TRBV27 | TGTGCCAGCAAAGAAAAAAACAGGGGTTGGACTGAAGCTTTCTTT | CASKEKNRGWTEAFF
NA | TRBJ2-3 | NA | TRBV5-1 | TGCGCCAGCAGCTTGGACTATGGTAATACGCAGTATTTT | CASSLDYGNTQYF
NA | TRBJ2-1 | NA | TRBV5-8 | TGTGCCAGCAGCAACCTACATGGGGGCATCGACAATGAGCAGTTCTTC | CASSNLHGGIDNEQFF
NA | TRBJ1-6 | NA | TRBV7-9 | TGTGCCAGCAGCTCCGAGCGGGGTAATTCACCCCTCCACTTT | CASSSERGNSPLHF
NA | TRBJ2-7 | NA | TRBV6-5 | TGTGCCAGCAGTTACTCGAGGGACATTAGGGAGCAGTACTTC | CASSYSRDIREQYF
NA | TRBJ1-1 | TRBD1 | TRBV6-2/TRBV6-3 | TGTGCCAGCAGTTACACCGGGACAGGGGTTTCGGGCACTGAAGCTTTCTTT | CASSYTGTGVSGTEAFF